These 25 T cell receptor beta chains came from one sample sequenced in a study of STAT5B mutations in CD4+ large granular lymphocyte leukemia. The protocol was immunoSEQ multiplex PCR, while the TCRdb copy is restricted to in-frame clones and leaves out a portion. The sample lists roughly 30,000 clones, about 77% occurring once. Sequences were obtained from CD4+ T cells from blood buffy coats. These receptors were collected from a human donor in good health.

The rearrangement uses TRBV29-1 and TRBJ2-3; 10 bases match TRBD1. Germline V gene data show CDR1 as SQVTM and CDR2 as ANQGSEA. The CDR3 runs to 12 residues. V lost 6 bases to trimming and J lost 3 bases; unmatched junction nucleotides: 0. In nucleotides, the CDR3 is TGCAGCGTGGGACAGGGGACAGATACGCAGTATTTT. Protein sequence: CSVGQGTDTQYF.

This sequence joins TRBV7-2 and TRBJ1-4; D ambiguous. CDR3 size: 13 residues. The germline V gene has CDR1 SGHTA and CDR2 FQGNSA. Trimming pared 4 bases from V and 8 bases from J, leaving 11 bases between. The CDR3 is CASSSSAGEKLFF. The DNA of the CDR3 is TGTGCCAGCAGCTCCTCGGCCGGGGAAAAACTGTTTTTT.

This clone appeared once. V and J are TRBV30 and TRBJ2-1, with D possibly TRBD2 on 6 matching bases. Per germline, CDR1 GTSNPN and CDR2 SVGIG (reference sequence). The V end was cut by 0 bases, the J end by 7 bases, with 16 bases between. CDR3 length equals 15 residues. The CDR3 DNA reads TGTGCCTGGAGTGTTACTAAGCGGGTTCAGAATGAGCAGTTCTTC. This gives the protein CAWSVTKRVQNEQFF.

This clone was detected a few times. CDR3 coding DNA: TGTGCCAGCAGTTACAGTACCAATCAGCCCCAGCATTTT. Translation: CASSYSTNQPQHF. The V and J genes are TRBV28 and TRBJ1-5; D not certain. The CDR3 consists of 13 residues. Germline-derived CDR1 and CDR2 are MDHEN and SYDVKM. The V and J ends lost 4 bases and 3 bases respectively, with 7 bases between them.

V and J are TRBV7-8 and TRBJ2-1, with unresolved D. V was clipped by 1 base and J by 8 bases, with 6 bases between them. The CDR3 spans 12 residues. Germline CDR1 reads SGHVS; CDR2 reads FQNEAQ. CDR3 nucleotide sequence: TGTGCCAGCAGCTTAGGGTCCTATGAGCAGTTCTTC. It yields the protein CASSLGSYEQFF.

The chain uses TRBV5-1 and TRBJ1-4, with D possibly being TRBD1 (5 bases). CDR1 and CDR2 (germline): SGHRS, YFSETQ. Trimming left V 1 base short and J 5 bases short, with 21 bases between. The CDR3 has 18 amino acids. The CDR3 protein is CASSLLGPGMGVNEKLFF. The CDR3 DNA sequence: TGCGCCAGCAGCTTGTTGGGGCCAGGGATGGGGGTAAATGAAAAACTGTTTTTT.

The CDR3 here is CASSTRTGGGNEKLFF. For the CDR3, the DNA is TGTGCCAGCAGCACAAGAACAGGGGGAGGTAATGAAAAACTGTTTTTT. The genes are TRBV9 and TRBJ1-4, with 8 bases fitting TRBD1. The V segment lost 4 bases and the J segment 4 bases; nucleotides outside the gene matches: 9. CDR1 SGDLS and CDR2 YYNGEE come from the germline V gene. The CDR3 is made up of 16 amino acids. The full variable domain, in which reference TRBV9 and TRBJ1-4 provide the parts outside the CDR3, is DSGVTQTPKHLITATGQRVTLRCSPRSGDLSVYWYQQSLDQGLQFLIQYYNGEERAKGNILERFSAQQFPDLHSELNLSSLELGDSALYFCASSTRTGGGNEKLFFGSGTQLSVL.

The V call is TRBV11-2, the J call TRBJ2-7; D is unclear. This CDR3 comprises 12 residues. Trimming cost V 4 bases and J 6 bases, with 10 bases left between them. Germline V CDR1 and CDR2: SGHAT, FQNNGV. DNA of the CDR3: TGTGCCAGCAGCTCGGATGCTCTCGAGCAGTACTTC. This encodes CASSSDALEQYF.

The chain carries TRBV27 and TRBJ2-7, with a tentative D call TRBD1 (6 bases). This CDR3 has 16 amino acids. Germline V gene sequence: CDR1 MNHEY, CDR2 SMNVEV (reference sequence). V dropped 5 bases and J dropped 3 bases, with 20 bases sitting between them. CDR3 amino acids: CASSPPTTGHNYEQYF. The CDR3 DNA reads as TGTGCCAGCAGTCCGCCCACGACAGGACATAACTACGAGCAGTACTTC.

This clone was detected a few times. The chain is built from TRBV6-1 and TRBJ1-1; 9 nucleotides line up with TRBD1. CDR3 size: 16 residues. The V gene's germline CDR1 is MNHNS and CDR2 SASEGT. The ends lost 4 bases at V and 0 bases at J; junction bases unmatched: 6. The CDR3 DNA follows: TGTGCCAGCAGTGGGACAGGGGCCCCCTTGAACACTGAAGCTTTCTTT. Protein: CASSGTGAPLNTEAFF.

The CDR3 DNA follows: TGTGCCAGCAGCCCGATCGCGACCGGGACTAGCGGATGGGGACGGGAGCAGTTCTTC. It encodes CASSPIATGTSGWGREQFF. The chain links TRBV28 to TRBJ2-1; 11 bases map to TRBD2. This CDR3 contains 19 residues. Germline V CDR1 and CDR2: MDHEN, SYDVKM. V trimming: 6 bases; J trimming: 10 bases; junction bases outside the gene matches: 23.

A remark on this clone: An end of the junction does not agree with germline; a read error may underlie this. This sequence joins TRBV5-1 and TRBJ2-3; 7 bases agree with TRBD1. The CDR3 length is 13 residues. CDR1 is SGHRS and CDR2 is YFSETQ in the germline V gene. CDR3 region: CASSSLGSGTGEF. The DNA of the CDR3 is TGCGCCAGCAGCTCCCTAGGTTCCGGCACAGGGGAATTT.

The genes are TRBV5-1 and TRBJ2-6; a weak D match, TRBD2 (7 bases). The length of the CDR3 is 18 residues. Germline V gene sequence: CDR1 SGHRS, CDR2 YFSETQ. Trimming removed 3 bases at V and 0 bases at J, with 16 bases between. The CDR3 DNA is TGCGCCAGCAGCTGGGGGGGCATTAAAAGCTCTGGGGCCAACGTCCTGACTTTC. This codes for CASSWGGIKSSGANVLTF. Full variable domain (remainder filled in from reference TRBV5-1 and TRBJ2-6): KAGVTQTPRYLIKTRGQQVTLSCSPISGHRSVSWYQQTPGQGLQFLFEYFSETQRNKGNFPGRFSGRQFSNSRSEMNVSTLELGDSALYLCASSWGGIKSSGANVLTFGAGSRLTVL.

A few counts support this clone. The rearrangement links TRBV2 to TRBJ1-4, with a possible D match to TRBD1 (6 bases). Trimming removed 6 bases at V and 4 bases at J, with 9 bases between. This CDR3 contains 13 residues. Looked up from germline, CDR1 is SNHLY and CDR2 is FYNNEI. CDR3 amino acids: CASRTGLNEKLFF. CDR3 sequence (DNA): TGTGCCAGCAGGACAGGTCTTAATGAAAAACTGTTTTTT.

This chain links TRBV7-2 with TRBJ1-6; 7 bases line up with TRBD1. The germline CDR1 and CDR2 sequences are SGHTA and FQGNSA. V gave up 5 bases and J gave up 10 bases; unmatched junction bases: 8. This CDR3 region has 14 residues. The CDR3 is CASSVQTGNSPLHF. As DNA, the CDR3 is TGTGCCAGCAGCGTCCAGACAGGGAACTCACCCCTCCACTTT. Looking up the rest from reference TRBV7-2 and TRBJ1-6 gives the full variable domain: GAGVSQSPSNKVTEKGKDVELRCDPISGHTALYWYRQSLGQGLEFLIYFQGNSAPDKSGLPSDRFSAERTGGSVSTLTIQRTQQEDSAVYLCASSVQTGNSPLHFGNGTRLTVT.

The V and J genes are TRBV7-2 and TRBJ1-1; D is uncertain. Trimming stripped 4 bases from V and 2 bases from J, with 17 bases between. Per germline, CDR1 SGHTA and CDR2 FQGNSA. CDR3 length equals 16 residues. The CDR3 nucleotides are TGTGCCAGCAGCTCGGGTCTCCTCGAGAGAAACACTGAAGCTTTCTTT. This sequence encodes CASSSGLLERNTEAFF. Combining the CDR3 with reference TRBV7-2 and TRBJ1-1 gives the whole variable domain GAGVSQSPSNKVTEKGKDVELRCDPISGHTALYWYRQSLGQGLEFLIYFQGNSAPDKSGLPSDRFSAERTGGSVSTLTIQRTQQEDSAVYLCASSSGLLERNTEAFFGQGTRLTVV.

The CDR3 DNA sequence: TGTGCCAGCAGTCCGGGGTTGGACACCATATATTTT. Protein sequence: CASSPGLDTIYF. This chain connects TRBV6-1 to TRBJ1-3; the D is unclear. CDR3 size: 12 residues. From germline, CDR1 is MNHNS and CDR2 SASEGT. With 5 bases removed from V and 8 bases from J, the gap between germline ends came to 10 bases.

J is TRBJ2-5 and V is TRBV25-1; 7 positions agree with TRBD2. Germline trimming cut 3 bases from V and 4 bases from J; bases unmatched to any gene: 8. CDR1 MGHDK and CDR2 SYGVNS come from the germline V gene. CDR3 length: 15 residues. CDR3 coding DNA: TGTGCCAGCAGTGATGGCGGGGGAGTTTTAGAGACCCAGTACTTC. It encodes CASSDGGGVLETQYF.

This clone was observed a single time. V usage is TRBV5-6 and J usage is TRBJ2-1; TRBD1 matches at 7 bases. Germline loops: CDR1 SGHDT, CDR2 YYEEEE. V dropped 4 bases and J dropped 7; count of bases not matched to a gene: 8. This CDR3 comprises 14 residues. The CDR3 coding sequence is TGTGCCAGCAGCCGCTGGACAGGCGCGAATGAGCAGTTCTTC. It translates to CASSRWTGANEQFF.

This clone was seen a handful of times. The rearrangement links TRBV5-5 to TRBJ1-6; D is perhaps TRBD1 (5 bases). Germline values: CDR1 SGHKS, CDR2 YYEKEE (reference sequence). V was cut by 4 bases and J by 8 bases, with 16 bases left in between. CDR3 size: 15 residues. CDR3 region: CASSPAAGIHSPLHF. CDR3 coding DNA: TGTGCCAGCAGCCCAGCGGCAGGGATCCATTCACCCCTCCACTTT.

The chain couples TRBV6-5 to TRBJ1-2; tentatively, D is TRBD1 (6 bases). Germline loops: CDR1 MNHEY, CDR2 SVGAGI. Trimming removed 6 bases at V and 6 bases at J, with 17 bases between. This CDR3 region has 14 residues. The CDR3 nucleotides are TGTGCCAGCAGAACGGGGCAGGGGCGGGATGGCTACACCTTC. As protein: CASRTGQGRDGYTF.

The chain employs TRBV7-2 and TRBJ2-3; TRBD2 aligns across 12 bases. The germline CDR1 and CDR2 sequences are SGHTA and FQGNSA. This CDR3 is built from 17 residues. Trimming removed 5 bases from V and 0 bases from J; junction bases left unmatched: 6. The CDR3 reads CASSVGLAGFSTDTQYF. The CDR3 DNA reads TGTGCCAGCAGCGTCGGACTAGCGGGGTTTAGCACAGATACGCAGTATTTT.

The genes are TRBV29-1 and TRBJ1-1; 10 positions agree with TRBD1. Germline V gene sequence: CDR1 SQVTM, CDR2 ANQGSEA. Trimming took 7 bases from V and 8 from J; bases not matched to a gene: 10. This CDR3 contains 13 residues. The CDR3 region is CSAKTGGNGEAFF. The DNA for the CDR3 is TGCAGCGCCAAGACAGGGGGCAATGGGGAAGCTTTCTTT.

This clone appeared once. The rearrangement links TRBV9 to TRBJ2-1, with D perhaps being TRBD1 or TRBD2 (5 bases each). The CDR3 is 15 amino acids. The V gene's germline CDR1 is SGDLS and CDR2 YYNGEE. V was clipped by 3 bases and J by 8 bases, with 18 bases between them. For the CDR3, the DNA is TGTGCCAGCAGCGCGTCCGGGACCCCGACCTATGAGCAGTTCTTC. The encoded protein is CASSASGTPTYEQFF.

V and J are TRBV4-1 and TRBJ2-1; D is perhaps TRBD2 (6 bases). V lost 0 bases and J 5 bases, leaving 14 bases between the germline ends. CDR3 length: 16 residues. Germline V CDR1 and CDR2: MGHRA, YSYEKL. In DNA form, the CDR3 reads TGCGCCAGCAGCCAAGACTGGGCTAGCGCACACAATGAGCAGTTCTTC. As protein: CASSQDWASAHNEQFF.